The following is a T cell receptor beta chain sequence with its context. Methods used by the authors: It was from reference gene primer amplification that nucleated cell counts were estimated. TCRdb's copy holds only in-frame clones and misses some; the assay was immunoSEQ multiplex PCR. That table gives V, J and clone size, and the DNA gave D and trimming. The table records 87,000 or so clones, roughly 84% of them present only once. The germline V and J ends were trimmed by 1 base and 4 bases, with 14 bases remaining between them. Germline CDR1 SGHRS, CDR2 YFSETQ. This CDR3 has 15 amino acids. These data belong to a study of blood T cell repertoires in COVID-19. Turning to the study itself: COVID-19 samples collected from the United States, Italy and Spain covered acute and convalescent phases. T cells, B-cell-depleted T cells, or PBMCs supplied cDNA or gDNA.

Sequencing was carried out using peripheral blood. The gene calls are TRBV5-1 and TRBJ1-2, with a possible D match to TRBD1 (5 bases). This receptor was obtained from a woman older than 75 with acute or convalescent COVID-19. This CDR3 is CASSLTGGSSYGYTF. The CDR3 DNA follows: TGCGCCAGCAGCTTGACCGGGGGGAGTTCCTATGGCTACACCTTC.